This TCR beta chain was identified in a study of control samples from healthy donors and cancer patients. Measured with immunoSEQ multiplex PCR; TCRdb has only the in-frame clones, and not every one. This sample has some 40,000 clones, with over 70% found just once. The CDR3 contains 15 residues. With 0 bases removed from V and 2 bases from J, the gap between germline ends came to 6 bases. The germline CDR1 and CDR2 sequences are SGHRS and YFSETQ. The rearrangement joins TRBV5-1 to TRBJ2-6; D possibly uses TRBD1 or TRBD2 (5 bases each). This TCR derives from a woman in her fifties or sixties with lung cancer. The sequenced sample was PBMCs. Written as DNA, the CDR3 is TGCGCCAGCAGCTTGGGGGGGACTGGGGCCAACGTCCTGACTTTC. This encodes CASSLGGTGANVLTF.